This T cell receptor beta chain was captured by sequencing in a study of cytomegalovirus exposure and HLA in healthy donors. Study information: Both the 95 to 150 validation repertoires and the 666 first-cohort repertoires used the same platform, as reported by a later analysis. Overall study findings and caveats: The finding came from a later analysis; first-cohort TCR clusters tended to co-occur in the 90 to 150 validation repertoires. The investigators catalogued 150 or so TCR beta chains as cytomegalovirus-associated.

A note on this clone: Its antigen is unidentified.

Assay: immunoSEQ multiplex PCR; the TCRdb copy retains only in-frame clones and omits some. The table shows about 260,000 clones, with about nine tenths occurring only once. Unmatched junction bases numbered 5, after V lost 4 bases and J lost 0 bases. This CDR3 contains 15 residues. Per the germline V gene, CDR1 is SGHDT and CDR2 is YYEEEE. These donors were members of the roughly 120-subject validation cohort, a group separate from the roughly 670-subject first cohort. V usage is TRBV5-6 and J usage is TRBJ1-1; 8 positions match TRBD1. The sequencing input was PBMCs. The sequence derives from a woman under 40 in good health and CMV-seronegative. The CDR3 sequence: CASSPEQGVNTEAFF. The CDR3 DNA is TGTGCCAGCAGCCCCGAACAGGGGGTGAACACTGAAGCTTTCTTT.